This T cell receptor (beta chain) was captured in a study of neurological immune-mediated disorders (dated by TCRdb to about 2019). About the investigation overall: Among the roughly 35 multiple sclerosis patients, roughly 31 had relapsing-remitting MS and 3 had secondary progressive MS. The cohort included approximately 68 subjects: about 15 with HAM/TSP, approximately 34 with multiple sclerosis, and roughly 20 healthy controls. Peripheral blood TCR-beta repertoires from patients with HTLV-I-associated myelopathy (HAM/TSP), patients with multiple sclerosis, and healthy controls were compared in the study using UMI-based sequencing. The 95 to 110 TCR-beta libraries covered PBMC samples along with longitudinal samples, technical triplicates, and paired sorted CD4+ and CD8+ T-cell subsets.

cDNA synthesis used template-switch 5'RACE with a primer carrying a 10-nucleotide random unique molecular identifier tagging each TCR transcript. Each sequencing run produced over 180 million TCR-beta sequences covering 15-18 subjects. Total RNA was extracted with the RNeasy kit. Using the KAPA Real-time Library Amplification kit, TCR-beta VDJ regions were amplified with primers for the TCR constant region and the 5'RACE anchor. Sample indexes and Illumina adaptors were added in a first PCR, and a second PCR then increased library yield. After Ampure bead purification, the TCR product of roughly 650 bp was size-selected on a 2% E-gel SizeSelection system. Library quality was checked on a Bioanalyzer, concentration was measured with Qubit, and libraries were quantified with the Kapa Library Quantification kit before pooling. Paired-end 2 x 150 bp sequencing of the libraries was performed on an Illumina HiSeq 2500. To increase sequence diversity, about 25-31% phiX was spiked into each library pool. As for the authors' bioinformatics: Quality-filtered reads were processed with the UMI-based MiGEC pipeline, which removed over 85% of raw TCR sequences during error correction. VDJ genes were aligned to IMGT germline references, and each clonotype was defined by a unique CDR3 amino acid sequence together with V-J genes. VDJtools evaluated clonal expansion, Shannon diversity and CDR3 relatedness (CalcPairwiseDistances, ClusterSamples); CLCbio workbench built phylogenetic trees. Expanded clones were defined as having at least 8 unique UMIs, based on coefficient-of-variation modelling across technical triplicates. The raw public data were reprocessed by TCRdb itself: fastp quality trimming at Q25, MiXCR clonotype calling, in-frame beta chains only. Each entry merges the rows of one CDR3 protein and shows their most common DNA and genes. None of the V and J calls come from the authors' own analysis; TCRdb made them. This sample gives just over 50,000 distinct CDR3 sequences in total; around 3.1% of them show up just once. The ten largest clones add up to more than 5% of the sample.

Summary of the overall study and its limitations: Repertoires from 18 of 34 MS patients were grouped by phylogenetic analysis into a cluster of related CDR3 sequences, suggesting a possible repertoire-level signature. No clinical or MRI features were associated with the MS cluster, and the authors said that larger cohorts are needed. No identical CDR3 amino acid sequences were found to be shared among expanded clones across subjects, suggesting that TCR-beta repertoires were private in all groups. TCR clonal expansion was highest in HAM/TSP patients and lowest in MS patients, with MS patients falling below even healthy controls.

This clonotype occurred many times. Its antigen remains undetermined. No base quality values were provided; no much bigger clone lies one nucleotide off. V loses 0 bases, J loses 1 base, and the germline ends lie 10 bases apart. In the germline V gene, CDR1 corresponds to SGHRS and CDR2 to YFSETQ. The CDR3 covers 15 residues, taking in both the cysteine and the phenylalanine. Solely the CDR3 DNA is kept, with 45 bases framed from the first base. Libraries from unsorted PBMCs were made from 2 million PBMCs kept in RNAlater at -80 degrees C until RNA extraction. The multiple sclerosis patients were enrolled in a US clinical protocol that used magnetic resonance imaging to evaluate disease progression. Peripheral blood underwent Ficoll-Hypaque density gradient centrifugation to isolate PBMCs, which were then cryopreserved in liquid nitrogen.

Sample: PBMCs. This clonotype originated in a man aged 40-49 years with multiple sclerosis. The chain couples TRBV5-1 to TRBJ1-1; too little of a D gene remains to name it. The DNA sequence follows: TGCGCCAGCAGCTTGGGGGCGCGGCGGAACACTGAAGCTTTCTTT. This encodes CASSLGARRNTEAFF.